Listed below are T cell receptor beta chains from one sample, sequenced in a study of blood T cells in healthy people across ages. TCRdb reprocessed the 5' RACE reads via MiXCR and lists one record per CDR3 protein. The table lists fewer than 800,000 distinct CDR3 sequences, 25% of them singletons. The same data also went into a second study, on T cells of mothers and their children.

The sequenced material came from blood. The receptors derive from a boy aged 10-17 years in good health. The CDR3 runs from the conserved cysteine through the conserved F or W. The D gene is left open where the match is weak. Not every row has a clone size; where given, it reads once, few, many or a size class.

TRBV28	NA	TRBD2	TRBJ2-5	CASSLYPSGTETQYF	TGTGCCAGCAGTTTATATCCTAGCGGGACGGAGACCCAGTACTTC
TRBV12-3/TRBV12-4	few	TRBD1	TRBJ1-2	CASSYRTGGSYGYTF	TGTGCCAGCAGTTACCGGACAGGGGGAAGCTATGGCTACACCTTC
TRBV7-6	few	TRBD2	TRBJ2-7	CASSLVTSGSEQYF	TGTGCCAGCAGCTTAGTAACTAGCGGGAGCGAGCAGTACTTC
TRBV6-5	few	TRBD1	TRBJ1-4	CASKTGRFEKLFF	TGTGCCAGTAAGACAGGGAGATTTGAAAAACTGTTTTTT
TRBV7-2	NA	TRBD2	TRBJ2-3	CASSLGTSGSGDTQYF	TGTGCCAGCAGCCTCGGGACTAGCGGGAGTGGAGATACGCAGTATTTT
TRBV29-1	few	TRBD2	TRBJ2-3	CSVEGGTSGETDTQYF	TGCAGCGTTGAAGGTGGGACTAGCGGCGAAACAGATACGCAGTATTTT
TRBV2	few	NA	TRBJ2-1	CASMSMFNEQFF	TGTGCCAGCATGTCCATGTTCAATGAGCAGTTCTTC
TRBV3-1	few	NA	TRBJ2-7	CASSQVRGGVHEQYF	TGTGCCAGCAGCCAAGTGCGGGGTGGTGTCCACGAGCAGTACTTC
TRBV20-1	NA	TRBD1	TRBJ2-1	CSARDVQGAFFNEQFF	TGCAGTGCTAGAGACGTACAGGGGGCGTTTTTCAATGAGCAGTTCTTC
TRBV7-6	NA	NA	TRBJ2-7	CASSLRDQSYEQYF	TGTGCCAGCAGCCTCCGGGACCAAAGCTACGAGCAGTACTTC